This T cell receptor beta chain was sequenced in a study of cytomegalovirus exposure and HLA in healthy donors. Study overall: The approximately 690 first-cohort repertoires and the 95 to 150 validation repertoires shared the same platform, a later analysis reported.

The donors were members of the approximately 130-subject validation cohort (separate from the roughly 700-subject first cohort). Comment on this clone: Antigen: not known.

J was trimmed by 11 bases and V by 1 base; bases with no gene match: 2. Germline V gene sequence: CDR1 MGHRA, CDR2 YSYEKL. This CDR3 comprises 12 residues. The data were produced by immunoSEQ multiplex PCR, yet TCRdb's version contains in-frame clones alone and is incomplete. Counted here are 100,000 to 150,000 clones, 89% occurring once; the ten biggest clones make up more than 1.5%. Regarding the study as a whole: The study flagged around 150 TCR beta chains as cytomegalovirus-associated. Subsequent analysis showed first-cohort TCR clusters tending to co-occur in over a hundred validation repertoires.

Sequencing input: PBMCs. This TCR was sampled from a woman aged 18-35 years in good health and CMV-seronegative. V is TRBV4-1 and J is TRBJ1-1; 9 bases fit TRBD1. The CDR3 bases are TGCGCCAGCAGCCAAGGGGACAGGGAGGCTTTCTTT. Protein sequence: CASSQGDREAFF.